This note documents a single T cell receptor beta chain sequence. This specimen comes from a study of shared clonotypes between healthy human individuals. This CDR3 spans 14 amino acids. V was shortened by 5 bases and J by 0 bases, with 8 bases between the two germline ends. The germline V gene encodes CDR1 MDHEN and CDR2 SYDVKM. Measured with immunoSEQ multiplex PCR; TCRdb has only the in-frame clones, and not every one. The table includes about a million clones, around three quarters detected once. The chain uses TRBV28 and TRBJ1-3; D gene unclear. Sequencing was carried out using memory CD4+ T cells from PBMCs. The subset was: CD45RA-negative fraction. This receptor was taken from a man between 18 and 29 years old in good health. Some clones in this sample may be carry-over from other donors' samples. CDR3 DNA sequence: TGTGCCAGCAGTCCTGCTCACTCTGGAAACACCATATATTTT. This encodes CASSPAHSGNTIYF.